This T cell receptor (beta chain) was recorded in a study of regulatory T cells in long-lasting Graves disease. Study details: The antithyroid drugs taken by newly diagnosed Graves' patients had been used for under 3 months.

Time point described: newly diagnosed GD, antithyroid drugs for less than 3 months. The TCR library was made from RNA that had been extracted from PBMCs in TRIzol. Building the TCR beta libraries relied on iRepertoire HTBI primers, and CDR3 regions underwent Arm-PCR. TCRdb independently ran MiXCR on the multiplex PCR reads; one entry per CDR3 protein. The table has approximately 210,000 distinct CDR3 sequences, 18% seen once; the top ten hold more than 20%. Findings of the study overall: Relative to newly diagnosed Graves' patients, persistent ones had lower TCR diversity. Favored usage of TRBV28, TRBJ1-2 and TRBJ2-5 was recorded in persistent disease. More public clonotypes were shared by persistent patients (2,741) than by new patients (around 990).

The CDR3 length is 16 residues. Deletions cut 6 bases from V and 3 bases from J, with 20 bases between. Germline CDR1 reads MDHEN; CDR2 reads SYDVKM. The sample holds many counts of this clonotype. Its antigen is currently unknown. This receptor was taken from a female donor with Graves disease. The rearrangement joins TRBV28 to TRBJ1-2; possibly TRBD1 for D (6 bases). Sequences were derived from peripheral blood mononuclear cells (PBMCs), sampled at new diagnosis, from a patient treated with antithyroid drugs. The CDR3 bases are TGTGCCAGCAGGCCATCCAGGGGATTCTCCGACTATGGCTACACCTTC. Translating gives CASRPSRGFSDYGYTF.